The next 2 T cell receptor beta chains were all read from a single sample in a study of blood T cell repertoires in COVID-19. This table comes from immunoSEQ multiplex PCR, and its TCRdb copy is limited to in-frame clones, with some not included. This table has roughly 130,000 clones, around 80% appearing once. Sequenced material: peripheral blood. Every receptor here comes from a woman between 55 and 75 years old with acute or convalescent COVID-19.

V usage is TRBV5-1 and J usage is TRBJ1-4, with 7 positions matching TRBD1. In germline, CDR1 is SGHRS, CDR2 YFSETQ. The V segment lost 5 bases and the J segment 2 bases; nucleotides outside the gene matches: 9. This CDR3 contains 16 residues. CDR3 region: CASRFNPGQTNEKLFF. CDR3 bases: TGCGCCAGCAGGTTCAACCCGGGACAGACTAATGAAAAACTGTTTTTT.

The chain couples TRBV4-1 to TRBJ1-2; 8 nucleotides line up with TRBD1. V trimming: 1 base; J trimming: 8 bases; junction bases outside the gene matches: 12. This CDR3 is built from 16 residues. Germline lookup yields CDR1 MGHRA and CDR2 YSYEKL. DNA for the CDR3: TGCGCCAGCAGCCAAGCCTCGAGGGGACAGGATTGGGGCTACACCTTC. Amino acid sequence: CASSQASRGQDWGYTF.